This TCR beta chain is from a study of cytomegalovirus exposure and HLA in healthy donors. Study-wide context: Of several hundred genotyped donors, about 81% grouped in the Caucasian-associated ancestry cluster.

Study-wide points: Most TCR sequences were uncommon, yet certain public TCRs appeared in many donors. Across donors, sequencing depth was assumed by presence/absence analyses to be roughly uniform. Cytomegalovirus association was listed for approximately 160 TCR beta chains.

The PCR used 60 Vbeta and 13 Jbeta primers. Data came from immunoSEQ multiplex PCR; TCRdb stores just in-frame clones and leaves some out. Altogether 150,000 to 250,000 clones are present, about four fifths being singletons, with the ten largest covering 1.5%. The CDR3 runs 13 residues. The V end was cut by 2 bases, the J end by 3 bases, with 8 bases between. The germline V gene has CDR1 SGHAT and CDR2 FQNNGV. This clone has a handful of counts. The antigen is undetermined. The rearrangement joins TRBV11-2 to TRBJ2-7; TRBD1 is a possible D gene (5 bases). The TCR was taken from a girl aged 10 to 17 in good health and CMV-seropositive. Material: PBMCs. DNA of the CDR3: TGTGCCAGCAGCTTATTTCAGGGCTACGAGCAGTACTTC. As protein: CASSLFQGYEQYF.